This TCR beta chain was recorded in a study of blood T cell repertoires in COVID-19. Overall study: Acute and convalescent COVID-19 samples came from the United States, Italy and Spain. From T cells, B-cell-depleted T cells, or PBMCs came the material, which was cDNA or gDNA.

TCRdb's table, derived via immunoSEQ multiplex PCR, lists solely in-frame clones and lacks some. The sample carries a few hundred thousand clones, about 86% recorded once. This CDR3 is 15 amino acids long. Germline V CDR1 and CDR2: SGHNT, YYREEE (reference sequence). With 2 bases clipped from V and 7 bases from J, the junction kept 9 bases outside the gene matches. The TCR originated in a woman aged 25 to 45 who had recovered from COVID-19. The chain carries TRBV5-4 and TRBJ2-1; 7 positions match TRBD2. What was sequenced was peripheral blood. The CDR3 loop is CASSFYGGSRNEQFF. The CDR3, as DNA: TGTGCCAGCAGCTTCTATGGCGGGAGTCGGAATGAGCAGTTCTTC. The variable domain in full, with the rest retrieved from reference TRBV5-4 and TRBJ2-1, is ETGVTQSPTHLIKTRGQQVTLRCSSQSGHNTVSWYQQALGQGPQFIFQYYREEENGRGNFPPRFSGLQFPNYSSELNVNALELDDSALYLCASSFYGGSRNEQFFGPGTRLTVL.